Described below is a single T cell receptor (beta chain) sequence and its context. Its matching antigen is unknown. The TCRbeta library was prepared with unique molecular identifiers. TCRdb reprocessed the PCR reads via MiXCR and lists one record per CDR3 protein. The sample carries under 250,000 distinct CDR3 sequences, roughly a quarter recorded once. This entry comes from a study of T-cell reconstitution after alpha-beta-depleted transplantation in children. General observations from the study: Newly produced T cells mostly accounted for T-cell counts and diversity one year post-transplant. Expanded graft clones numbering several hundred reportedly gave rise to alpha-beta T cells about two months after transplant. In some patients, recipient T cells and intrathymic progenitors surviving conditioning explained high day-60 diversity.

Per the germline V gene, CDR1 is LGHNA and CDR2 is YNFKEQ. The V and J ends lost 1 base and 3 bases respectively, with 13 bases between them. This CDR3 is built from 15 residues. The V and J genes are TRBV4-2 and TRBJ2-7, with D possibly TRBD2 on 5 matching bases. This clonotype was obtained from a female patient aged 2 to 10 who had a stem cell transplant for congenital amegakaryocytic thrombocytopenia, so the T cells may come from the graft donor. Here the sequenced sample was PBMCs, mostly from graft donor cells, taken 360 days after TCRalphabeta/CD19-depleted stem cell transplant. The CDR3 is CASSQGEGARYEQYF. CDR3 in DNA: TGTGCCAGCAGCCAAGGCGAGGGAGCCCGCTACGAGCAGTACTTC.